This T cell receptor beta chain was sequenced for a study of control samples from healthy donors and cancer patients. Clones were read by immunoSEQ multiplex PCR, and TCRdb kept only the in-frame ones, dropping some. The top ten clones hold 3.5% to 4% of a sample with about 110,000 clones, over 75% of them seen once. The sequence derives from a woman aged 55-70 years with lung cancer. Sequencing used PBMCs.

The CDR3 protein is CASSSSQGGWAEAFF. The CDR3 DNA sequence: TGCGCCAGCAGCTCGAGCCAGGGCGGGTGGGCTGAAGCTTTCTTT. This chain links TRBV5-1 with TRBJ1-1; possibly TRBD1 for D (5 bases). The CDR3 is 15 residues long. Trimming stripped 3 bases from V and 6 bases from J, with 18 bases between. Looked up from germline, CDR1 is SGHRS and CDR2 is YFSETQ.